Only a few counts were recorded for the clone carrying this T cell receptor beta chain. Its antigen is as yet unknown. Blood sampling was done at baseline, cycle 4 day 1, and cycle 7 day 1. These data come from a study of OX40 agonist ivuxolimab in advanced cancers. Across the study: Under the entry rules, prior anti-PD-1, anti-PD-L1 or anti-CTLA-4 therapy was allowed, and roughly 41% had some. Findings and limits, study-wide: The CD4+ and CD8+ T cells in the blood had expanded clonally by week 6 at 0.1 to 3.0 mg/kg. Still undetermined is the antigen specificity of the expanded peripheral T cells.

Germline-derived CDR1 and CDR2 are LNHDA and SQIVND (reference sequence). The V end lost 4 bases, the J end lost 0 bases, and 3 bases lay between the germline ends. The CDR3 is 12 residues long. Method: immunoSEQ multiplex PCR; TCRdb's copy keeps in-frame clones and lacks some. The sample includes 50,000 to 60,000 clones, 91% of them seen just once. The sequenced sample was CD4+ or CD8+ T cells sorted from blood, obtained in a trial of the OX40 agonist ivuxolimab. This receptor was taken from an adult with an advanced solid tumor such as melanoma, head and neck, liver or kidney cancer. J is TRBJ1-1 and V is TRBV19; no clear D. The CDR3 DNA reads TGTGCCAGTAGTAGTGTGAACACTGAAGCTTTCTTT. Encoded protein: CASSSVNTEAFF.